This is a list of T cell receptor beta chains from one sample in a study of control samples from healthy donors and cancer patients. The method was immunoSEQ multiplex PCR; TCRdb's version includes in-frame clones alone and lacks a portion of them. The data show 150,000 to 200,000 clones, 85% to 95% seen once. Material: blood. The receptors were sampled from a man between 18 and 29 years old in good health. The CDR3 runs from the conserved cysteine through the conserved F or W. D genes are given only for firm matches. Size is stated for part of the rows, as once, few or many counts, or as a class when the clone is expanded.

v_call	d_call	j_call	clone_size	cdr3_nt	cdr3_aa
TRBV5-6	TRBD1	TRBJ2-1	.	TGTGCCAGCAGCTTTGGACAGGGCGCCACTCAGTTCTTC	CASSFGQGATQFF
TRBV18	.	TRBJ1-6	.	TGTGCCAGCTCACCACCGATGGGAAGGGGCGTGGGGGGTTCACCCCTCCACTTT	CASSPPMGRGVGGSPLHF
TRBV5-5	.	TRBJ2-7	.	TGTGCCAGCAGCTTGTTGGGGGGCTCCTATTCGTACGAGCAGTACTTC	CASSLLGGSYSYEQYF
TRBV30	.	TRBJ1-6	.	TGTGCCTGGAGTACCTCCATCTATAATTCACCCCTCCACTTT	CAWSTSIYNSPLHF
TRBV7-9	.	TRBJ1-4	.	TGTGCCAGCAGCTTAGGGCAGGGAGTTGAAAAACTGTTTTTT	CASSLGQGVEKLFF
TRBV27	.	TRBJ2-3	.	TGTGCCAGCAGTCCCGACGGCGGCACAGATACGCAGTATTTT	CASSPDGGTDTQYF
TRBV5-5	.	TRBJ1-5	.	TGTGCCAGCAGCTCATTGGGGGGAGTCAATCAGCCCCAGCATTTT	CASSSLGGVNQPQHF
TRBV7-9	TRBD1	TRBJ1-1	.	TGTGCCGTAAGGCAGGGGGCCTTGGACACTGAAGCTTTCTTT	CAVRQGALDTEAFF
TRBV6-5	.	TRBJ2-3	.	TGTGCCGCCCTGGGGGGGGAGGGGGTCACAGATACGCAGTATTTT	CAALGGEGVTDTQYF
TRBV5-1	.	TRBJ2-5	once	TGCGCCAGCAGGTCGTGGGGGGGCCTTGAGACCCAGTACTTC	CASRSWGGLETQYF
TRBV28	.	TRBJ1-1	.	TGTGCCAGCACGTGGGGGGGAGAAGGGCTTGAAGCTTTCTTT	CASTWGGEGLEAFF
TRBV27	TRBD1	TRBJ1-2	.	TGTGCCAGCGCAGGGGGGAAGGAGCTTAACTATGGCTACACCTTC	CASAGGKELNYGYTF
TRBV7-8	.	TRBJ1-1	.	TGTGCCAGCAGCTTAGGGCCGAAACCTTTCTTT	CASSLGPKPFF
TRBV9	.	TRBJ2-1	.	TGTGCCAGCAGCCGTAGTGGGGTTCAAAGCTCCTACAATGAGCAGTTCTTC	CASSRSGVQSSYNEQFF
TRBV7-6	.	TRBJ2-7	.	TGTGCCAGCAGCTTAGTGGGTGGGGGGTCCTACGAGCAGTACTTC	CASSLVGGGSYEQYF
TRBV6-5	.	TRBJ2-1	.	TGTGCCAGCAGATCCGTCAGGAATGAGCAGTTCTTC	CASRSVRNEQFF
TRBV19	TRBD2	TRBJ2-1	.	TGTGCCAGTAGAAATAGCGGGGGGTCGGATGAGCAGTTCTTC	CASRNSGGSDEQFF
TRBV11-3	.	TRBJ2-2	.	TGTGCCAGCAGCTTATGGGGGGACACCGGGGAGCTGTTTTTT	CASSLWGDTGELFF
TRBV19	.	TRBJ1-1	.	TGTGCCAGTAGTTCCCAAGGGAACACTGAAGCTTTCTTT	CASSSQGNTEAFF
TRBV5-1	.	TRBJ2-5	.	TGCGCCAGCAGCTTGAATCTGGCCGTCCGTGGGGAGACCCAGTACTTC	CASSLNLAVRGETQYF
TRBV12-1	.	TRBJ2-2	.	TGTGCCAGCAGGATTCCCCGGACTCGAGACACCGGGGAGCTGTTTTTT	CASRIPRTRDTGELFF
TRBV7-6	TRBD2	TRBJ2-3	.	TGTGCCAGCAGCTTAGGGCTAGGACTAGCGGGGGAGTTGCATACGCAGTATTTT	CASSLGLGLAGELHTQYF
TRBV6-2/TRBV6-3	TRBD1	TRBJ2-1	.	TGTGCCAGCAGTTACCCACAGGGGGAGTCCTACAATGAGCAGTTCTTC	CASSYPQGESYNEQFF
TRBV11-2	.	TRBJ1-2	.	TGTGCCAGCAGCTTAGATCACGACTATGGCTACACCTTC	CASSLDHDYGYTF
TRBV5-6	.	TRBJ2-7	.	TGTGCCAGCAGCTTGGTTCATACAGGGCGAACCTCCTACGAGCAGTACTTC	CASSLVHTGRTSYEQYF
TRBV7-8	TRBD2	TRBJ2-7	once	TGTGCCAGCAGCTTAGGACTAGCGGACAGCTACGAGCAGTACTTC	CASSLGLADSYEQYF
TRBV19	.	TRBJ1-2	.	TGTGCCAGTAGTATAGCCGTTAACTATGGCTACACCTTC	CASSIAVNYGYTF
TRBV28	TRBD1	TRBJ1-1	.	TGTGCCAGCGGTGGAAGGACAGGAAAGAACACTGAAGCTTTCTTT	CASGGRTGKNTEAFF
TRBV6-5	TRBD1	TRBJ2-7	once	TGTGCCAGCTGTACAGGGGGGACCTCTTTCCTGGGGTACTTC	CASCTGGTSFLGYF
TRBV6-1	.	TRBJ2-4	.	TGTGCCAGCAGTGAAGTGGACAAAAACATTCAGTACTTC	CASSEVDKNIQYF
TRBV30	.	TRBJ1-2	.	TGTGCCTGTACAGGGCCTACTAACTATGGCTACACCTTC	CACTGPTNYGYTF
TRBV12-3/TRBV12-4	TRBD2	TRBJ2-7	.	TGTGCCAGCAGCCCAAGCGGGGCGTACGAGCAGTACTTC	CASSPSGAYEQYF
TRBV4-1	.	TRBJ2-6	.	TGCGCCAGCAGCGTAAAACACCTACCAAGAGACTCTGGGGCCAACGTCCTGACTTTC	CASSVKHLPRDSGANVLTF
TRBV3-1/TRBV3-2	TRBD2	TRBJ2-1	once	TGTGCCAGCAGCCAACCCGTCCCGTCCCGTGGTATTAGCGGGTCCTCCTACAATGAGCAGTTCTTC	CASSQPVPSRGISGSSYNEQFF
TRBV4-2	.	TRBJ2-3	.	TGTGCCAGCAGCCAATTTAGTTTTGATACGCAGTATTTT	CASSQFSFDTQYF
TRBV5-5	.	TRBJ2-7	.	TGTGCCAGCAGCTACAGAGGGCAGGGGAGCCTCTACGAGCAGTACTTC	CASSYRGQGSLYEQYF
TRBV18	.	TRBJ1-2	.	TGTGCCAGCTCACCTACCGACCCCCGGACAACCCCATCTAACTATGGCTACACCTTC	CASSPTDPRTTPSNYGYTF
TRBV11-3	.	TRBJ1-1	once	TGTGCCAGCAGCTTAGATGGTACAAGCACTGAAGCTTTCTTT	CASSLDGTSTEAFF
TRBV7-3	.	TRBJ2-2	.	TGTGCCAGCAGCGAGTGGGCCGGGGAGCTGTTTTTT	CASSEWAGELFF
TRBV5-4	TRBD1	TRBJ1-1	.	TGTGCCAGCAGCTTAGGGGGACAGTTGTACACTGAAGCTTTCTTT	CASSLGGQLYTEAFF
TRBV5-6	.	TRBJ1-5	.	TGTGCCAGCAGCTTGACGGCAAACTATAGCAATCAGCCCCAGCATTTT	CASSLTANYSNQPQHF
TRBV5-1	TRBD1	TRBJ1-1	.	TGCGCCAGCAGCTTGGTCGTGACAGGGGGCACCACTGAAGCTTTCTTT	CASSLVVTGGTTEAFF
TRBV6-6	TRBD1	TRBJ1-2	.	TGTGCCAGCAGTCGGACCTCCCAGGGGGCGGGATTCTATGGCTACACCTTC	CASSRTSQGAGFYGYTF
TRBV6-5	TRBD1	TRBJ1-1	.	TGTGCCAGCAGCCTACAGGGGGCGGACACTGAAGCTTTCTTT	CASSLQGADTEAFF
TRBV20-1	TRBD2	TRBJ2-3	.	TGCAGTGCTAGTCCCGCTAGCGGGGACTACACAGATACGCAGTATTTT	CSASPASGDYTDTQYF
TRBV6-5	.	TRBJ1-5	.	TGTGCCAGCAGTTACTCGCAGGCTAGCAATCAGCCCCAGCATTTT	CASSYSQASNQPQHF
TRBV5-1	TRBD1	TRBJ1-2	.	TGCGCCAGCAGCTTGTTAACAGGGGGCGCGGAAGCCTATGGCTACACCTTC	CASSLLTGGAEAYGYTF
TRBV24-1	.	TRBJ1-1	.	TGTGCCACCAGTGATGGTAGTCTGAACACTGAAGCTTTCTTT	CATSDGSLNTEAFF
TRBV5-8	.	TRBJ2-7	.	TGTGCCAGCAGTAGGGGGGAGTGGGAGCAGTACTTC	CASSRGEWEQYF